The 2 T cell receptor beta chains below were found in one sample sequenced in a study of blood T cell repertoires in COVID-19. Profiling relied on immunoSEQ multiplex PCR, and the TCRdb table lists in-frame clones only, not all of them. This table holds 120,000 or so clones, 80% to 90% found once. Material: peripheral blood. The receptors come from a human donor in a cohort sampled during active COVID-19.

This clone was seen just once. V usage is TRBV4-1 and J usage is TRBJ2-5, with D tentatively TRBD1 (6 bases). This CDR3 comprises 14 residues. Germline V CDR1 and CDR2: MGHRA, YSYEKL. Trimming shortened V by 5 bases and J by 3 bases, and 13 bases separated the two germline ends. CDR3 sequence reads: CASSLRPGEETQYF. In nucleotides, the CDR3 is TGCGCCAGCAGCTTAAGGCCAGGGGAAGAGACCCAGTACTTC.

This chain connects TRBV5-5 to TRBJ2-2; 9 bases match TRBD1. This CDR3 contains 15 residues. V gave up 4 bases and J gave up 5 bases; unmatched junction bases: 6. Germline assignment: CDR1 SGHKS and CDR2 YYEKEE (reference sequence). This CDR3 reads CASSVTGGRTGELFF. CDR3 coding DNA: TGTGCCAGCAGCGTCACAGGGGGCAGGACCGGGGAGCTGTTTTTT.